This TCR beta chain came from a study of T cell responses to AZD1222 COVID-19 vaccine. Findings of the study overall: Donors, mostly white British, included more females; clonal diversity was possibly underestimated. Vaccine-associated CD4 TCRs ranged over spike, dominating at 160-218 and 743-854.

V was cut by 2 bases and J by 12 bases, with 20 bases left in between. This CDR3 region has 14 residues. Germline V CDR1 and CDR2: LNHDA, SQIVND (reference sequence). As concerns this clone: Its target is unknown.

Method: immunoSEQ multiplex PCR; TCRdb's copy keeps in-frame clones and lacks some. The sample shows some 150,000 clones, around four fifths of them seen only once. The TCR sequence derives from an adult in good health. V is TRBV19 and J is TRBJ2-7, with D tentatively TRBD2 (6 bases). The sequencing used peripheral blood, collected on day 0 of MenACWY control vaccination. The DNA for the CDR3 is TGTGCCAGTAGTATAAATGGGGGACTCGGCGATCTGTACTTC. It yields the protein CASSINGGLGDLYF.